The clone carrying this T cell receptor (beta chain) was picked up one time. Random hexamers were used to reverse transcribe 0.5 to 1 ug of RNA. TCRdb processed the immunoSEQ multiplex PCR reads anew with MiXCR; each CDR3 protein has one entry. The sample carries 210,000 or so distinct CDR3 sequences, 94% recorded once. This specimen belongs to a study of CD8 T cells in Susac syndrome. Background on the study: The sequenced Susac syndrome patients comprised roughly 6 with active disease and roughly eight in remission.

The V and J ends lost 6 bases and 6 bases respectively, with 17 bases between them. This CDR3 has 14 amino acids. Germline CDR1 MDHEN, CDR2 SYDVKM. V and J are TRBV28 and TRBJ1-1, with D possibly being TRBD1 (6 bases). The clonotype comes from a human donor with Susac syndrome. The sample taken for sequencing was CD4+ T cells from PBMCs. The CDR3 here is CASSRLRGRAEAFF. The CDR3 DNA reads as TGTGCCAGCAGCCGATTGAGGGGGAGGGCTGAAGCTTTCTTT.